This entry describes one TCR beta chain. Authors' methods: By means of reference gene primer amplification, nucleated cell counts were estimated. The method was immunoSEQ multiplex PCR; TCRdb's version includes in-frame clones alone and lacks a portion of them. V, J and clone size derive from that table, while D and trimming were established from the DNA sequence. Of approximately 280,000 clones listed, 86% are singletons. These data are taken from a study of blood T cell repertoires in COVID-19. Across the whole study: Some COVID-19 samples were acute and others convalescent; all came from the United States, Italy and Spain. PBMCs, B-cell-depleted T cells, or T cells were the source of the cDNA or gDNA that made up the material.

V was pared by 6 bases and J by 3 bases, with 4 bases of the junction left unmatched. Germline-derived CDR1 and CDR2 are SGHRS and YFSETQ. The CDR3 is 14 amino acids. The sequence derives from a woman aged 30 to 39 who had recovered from COVID-19. The rearrangement joins TRBV5-1 to TRBJ2-2; 8 bases are a match to TRBD2. The sequencing input was peripheral blood. In nucleotides, the CDR3 is TGCGCCAGCACCGGGGGGGGCTACACCGGGGAGCTGTTTTTT. It codes for CASTGGGYTGELFF.